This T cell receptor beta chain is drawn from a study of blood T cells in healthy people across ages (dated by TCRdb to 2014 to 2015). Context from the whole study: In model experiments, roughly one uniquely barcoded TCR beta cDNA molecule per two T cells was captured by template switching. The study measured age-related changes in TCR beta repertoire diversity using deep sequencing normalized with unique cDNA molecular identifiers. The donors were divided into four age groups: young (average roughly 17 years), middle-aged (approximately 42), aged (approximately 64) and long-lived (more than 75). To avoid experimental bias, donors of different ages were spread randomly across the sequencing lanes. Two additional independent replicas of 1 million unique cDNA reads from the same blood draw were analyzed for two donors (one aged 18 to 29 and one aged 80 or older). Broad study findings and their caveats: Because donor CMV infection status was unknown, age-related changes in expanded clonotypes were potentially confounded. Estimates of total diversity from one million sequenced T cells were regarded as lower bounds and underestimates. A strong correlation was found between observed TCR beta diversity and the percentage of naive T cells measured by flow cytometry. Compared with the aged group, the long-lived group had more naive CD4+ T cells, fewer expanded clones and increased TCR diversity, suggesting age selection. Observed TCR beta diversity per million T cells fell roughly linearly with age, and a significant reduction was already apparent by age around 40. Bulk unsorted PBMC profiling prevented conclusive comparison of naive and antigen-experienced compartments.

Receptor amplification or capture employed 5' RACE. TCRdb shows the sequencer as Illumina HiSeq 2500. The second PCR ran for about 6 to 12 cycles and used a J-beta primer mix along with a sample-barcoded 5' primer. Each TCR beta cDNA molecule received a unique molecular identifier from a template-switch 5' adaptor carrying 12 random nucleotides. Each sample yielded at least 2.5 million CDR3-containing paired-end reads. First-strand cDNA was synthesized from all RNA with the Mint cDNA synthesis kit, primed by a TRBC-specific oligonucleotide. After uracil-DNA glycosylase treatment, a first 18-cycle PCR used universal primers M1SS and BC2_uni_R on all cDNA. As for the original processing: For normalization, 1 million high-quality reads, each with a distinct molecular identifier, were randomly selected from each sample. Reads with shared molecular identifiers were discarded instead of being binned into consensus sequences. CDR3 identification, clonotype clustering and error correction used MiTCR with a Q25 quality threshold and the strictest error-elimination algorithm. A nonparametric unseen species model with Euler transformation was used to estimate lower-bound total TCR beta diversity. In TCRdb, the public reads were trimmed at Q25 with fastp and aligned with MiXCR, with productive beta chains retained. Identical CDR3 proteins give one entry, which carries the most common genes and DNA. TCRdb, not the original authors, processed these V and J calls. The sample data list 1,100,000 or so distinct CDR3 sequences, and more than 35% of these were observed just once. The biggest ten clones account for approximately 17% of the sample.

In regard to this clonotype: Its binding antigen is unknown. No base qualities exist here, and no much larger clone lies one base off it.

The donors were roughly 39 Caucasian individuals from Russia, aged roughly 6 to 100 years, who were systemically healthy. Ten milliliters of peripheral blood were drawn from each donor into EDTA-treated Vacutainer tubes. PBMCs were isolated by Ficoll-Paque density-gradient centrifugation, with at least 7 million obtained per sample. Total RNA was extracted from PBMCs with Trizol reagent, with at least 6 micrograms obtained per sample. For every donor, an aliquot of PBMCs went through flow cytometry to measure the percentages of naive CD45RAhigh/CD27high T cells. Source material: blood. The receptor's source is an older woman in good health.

At the DNA level, the sequence is TGTGCCAGCCTATCAGGACAGGGCGCAACTAATGAAAAACTGTTTTTT. It translates as CASLSGQGATNEKLFF. The sequence is built from TRBV2 and TRBJ1-4, with 8 bases aligning to TRBD1. Trimmed from V: 8 bases; trimmed from J: 0 bases; junction bases lacking a gene match: 8. Based on the germline V gene, the CDR1 and CDR2 sequences are SNHLY and FYNNEI. The CDR3 covers 16 residues, taking in both the cysteine and the phenylalanine. The CDR3 DNA has 48 bases and is translated from base 1.